The present TCR beta chain was sequenced within a study of Graves' ophthalmopathy and Graves' hyperthyroidism (dated by TCRdb to between 2018 and 2020). In terms of the full investigation: Peripheral blood samples were taken at the time of initial diagnosis, before any treatment was given. In total, 135 blood samples were TCR-sequenced: fewer than 50 ophthalmopathy, some 75 hyperthyroidism and roughly 17 hyperthyroidism-to-ophthalmopathy patients. In about 6 hyperthyroidism patients, T-cell repertoires of thyroid tissue and blood were compared. Once sampling was done, hyperthyroidism patients were given methimazole at a starting dose of 30 mg daily, while ophthalmopathy patients were given high-dose intravenous methylprednisolone. To explore V-J signatures that distinguish ophthalmopathy from hyperthyroidism, a discovery set of 100 patients was enrolled, made up of 43 with ophthalmopathy and 57 with stable hyperthyroidism. For independent validation, a separate cohort was made up of 18 to 20 hyperthyroidism patients plus 17 patients who later progressed from hyperthyroidism to ophthalmopathy. The study used TCR beta repertoire signatures to distinguish Graves' ophthalmopathy from Graves' hyperthyroidism and to predict progression to ophthalmopathy.

The CDR3 covers 15 residues, taking in both the cysteine and the phenylalanine. The sequence is cut down to CDR3 DNA, 45 bases in frame from base 1. The germline V gene specifies ENHRY as CDR1 and SYGVKD as CDR2. V and J are truncated by 0 bases and 2 bases respectively, leaving an intervening sequence of 11 bases. Remarks on this clonotype: No antigen is known for it. Within one base of it there is no much larger clone, and no base qualities were kept.

General study outcomes and caveats: Ophthalmopathy was separated from stable hyperthyroidism by the 13-signature model with more than 85% sensitivity and just under 84% specificity in cross-validation and with 80%/75% in the test set. Most of the expanded thyroid clonotypes with a frequency above 0.001 were also detected in blood, and it was suggested that the thyroid immune response may be reflected by blood repertoires. In validation, the model predicted ophthalmopathy progression with 55% to 71% sensitivity and about 77% specificity; 12 predicted patients were CT-confirmed with GO in a median of around 6.5 months. Sample size was not predetermined statistically, and investigators were not blinded to group allocation.

Hyperthyroidism was defined as stable when no progression to ophthalmopathy occurred within 18 months of follow-up. Hyperthyroidism patients were newly diagnosed, were aged 18 to 65 years, and had a disease duration under 2 months. Anyone with other autoimmune diseases, uncontrolled infections, pregnancy or lactation was excluded from the study. Diagnosis was based on clinical symptoms, serum thyroxine, TRAb, thyroid ultrasound and orbital computed tomography. PBMCs were isolated from 7.5 to 10 ml of fresh peripheral blood by Ficoll-Paque density gradient centrifugation. Total RNA was extracted using Trizol reagent, and RNA quality was checked on an Agilent 2100 Bioanalyzer. TCR beta CDR3 regions were amplified from RNA transcripts for repertoire sequencing. The first round of RT-PCR was done with HTBI primers and the Qiagen OneStep RT-PCR kit, and was followed by a second round of multiplex PCR, then size selection and purification. Libraries were sequenced paired-end with 100 bp reads on an Illumina HiSeq2000. The original pipeline was this. SOAPnuke was used for read processing, and reads with adapters, uncalled bases, a mean Phred below 15, or no exact constant-primer or identifier match were discarded. COPE v1.2.5 was used to merge the high-quality paired reads. Each unique nucleotide sequence was treated as a clonotype, and MiTCR v1.1 was used to align the clonotypes to the IMGT TRB V, D and J references. The analysis was limited to V-J combinations with a frequency above 0.0001, which together covered 99.2% of repertoires. For each V-J combination, a TCR clonal expansion and chaos score was defined as F50 clonal expansion divided by the chaos observed in the TCRdist matrix. Features were reduced by Welch's t-statistics and random forest to over ten V-J combinations, which fed a naive Bayes classifier. The similarity between thyroid and blood repertoires was quantified using the Morisita-Horn index. TCRdb reran the public reads through fastp at Q25 and MiXCR, keeping productive beta chains. Each entry merges the rows of one CDR3 protein and shows their most common DNA and genes. The authors' filters were not applied to this entry. The sample profile shows some 350,000 distinct CDR3 sequences; 15% to 20% of them were found once. The ten largest clones take up around 2.4% of the sample.

The sequence links TRBV10-3 to TRBJ2-7; the D gene cannot be named for sure. Sequencing was done on a sample of peripheral blood. This receptor was obtained from an adult woman with stable Graves' hyperthyroidism. The CDR3 loop reads CAISESTAGPYEQYF. The sequenced DNA is TGTGCCATCAGTGAGTCAACGGCAGGACCCTACGAGCAGTACTTC.